Below, 18 T cell receptor beta chains from the same sample are listed, as sequenced in a study of control samples from healthy donors and cancer patients. Sequenced by immunoSEQ multiplex PCR; TCRdb stores in-frame clones only, minus some. The table has about 20,000 clones, roughly nine tenths seen once. The material sequenced was PBMCs. All receptors come from a man aged 55 to 70 with head and neck cancer.

The rearrangement joins TRBV7-9 to TRBJ2-7; 7 bases align to TRBD1. CDR1 is SEHNR and CDR2 is FQNEAQ in the germline V gene (reference sequence). The CDR3 has 14 amino acids. Trimming cost V 3 bases and J 3 bases; bases outside gene matches: 5. Here the CDR3 DNA reads TGTGCCAGCAGCTTCGACAGGGCGGACTACGAGCAGTACTTC. Residues: CASSFDRADYEQYF. The full variable domain, in which reference TRBV7-9 and TRBJ2-7 provide the parts outside the CDR3, is DTGVSQNPRHKITKRGQNVTFRCDPISEHNRLYWYRQTLGQGPEFLTYFQNEAQLEKSRLLSDRFSAERPKGSFSTLEIQRTEQGDSAMYLCASSFDRADYEQYFGPGTRLTVT.

The CDR3 protein is CASSHGVTGDGQETQYF. CDR3 in DNA: TGCGCCAGCAGCCACGGGGTTACAGGGGACGGCCAAGAGACCCAGTACTTC. J is TRBJ2-5 and V is TRBV5-1; 7 bases fit TRBD1. Germline V gene data show CDR1 as SGHRS and CDR2 as YFSETQ. This CDR3 spans 17 amino acids. With 4 bases clipped from V and 1 base from J, the junction kept 13 bases outside the gene matches.

This sequence joins TRBV29-1 and TRBJ2-7; D is perhaps TRBD1 (6 bases). V dropped 6 bases and J dropped 0 bases, with 15 bases sitting between them. Germline assignment: CDR1 SQVTM and CDR2 ANQGSEA. The CDR3 extends over 14 amino acids. CDR3 residues: CSVADSADSYEQYF. As DNA, the CDR3 is TGCAGCGTGGCGGACAGCGCTGACTCCTACGAGCAGTACTTC.

V usage is TRBV6-1 and J usage is TRBJ1-2; perhaps TRBD1 as D (5 bases). This CDR3 region has 17 residues. The germline CDR1 and CDR2 sequences are MNHNS and SASEGT. Trimming pared 1 base from V and 0 bases from J, leaving 15 bases between. The CDR3 here is CASSEGAAGGANYGYTF. The CDR3 DNA reads TGTGCCAGCAGTGAAGGGGCAGCGGGAGGGGCTAACTATGGCTACACCTTC.

The genes are TRBV5-4 and TRBJ2-7; 8 bases match TRBD1. Germline CDR1 reads SGHNT; CDR2 reads YYREEE (reference sequence). The CDR3 sequence is 16 residues long. The V and J ends lost 1 base and 0 bases, in that order; junction bases with no gene match: 6. The CDR3 DNA follows: TGTGCCAGCAGCTTGCCAGGGGGCCGTAGCTCCTACGAGCAGTACTTC. It specifies CASSLPGGRSSYEQYF.

The rearrangement links TRBV18 to TRBJ1-1, with D unclear. In germline, CDR1 is KGHSH, CDR2 LQKENI. Trimming removed 1 base from V and 1 base from J, with 4 bases in between. The CDR3 has 13 amino acids. The CDR3 loop is CASSPQKNTEAFF. The CDR3 DNA sequence: TGTGCCAGCTCACCACAGAAGAACACTGAAGCTTTCTTT.

V gene TRBV18 combines with J gene TRBJ2-6; D unresolved. Germline loops: CDR1 KGHSH, CDR2 LQKENI. CDR3 length: 15 residues. V lost 4 bases, J lost 0 bases, and 7 bases lay in between. The CDR3, as DNA: TGTGCCAGCTCACAATCCAGCTCTGGGGCCAACGTCCTGACTTTC. Translation: CASSQSSSGANVLTF.

This clone was seen only once. In nucleotides, the CDR3 is TGTGCCAGCAGACTAGCGGATAGCACAGATACGCAGTATTTT. Translated, it gives CASRLADSTDTQYF. The chain employs TRBV6-5 and TRBJ2-3; 8 positions match TRBD2. The CDR3 is 14 residues long. Germline CDR1 reads MNHEY; CDR2 reads SVGAGI. The trim removed 6 bases at V and 0 bases at J, leaving 2 bases unmatched.

CDR3 sequence reads: CASSKAGTGGEKLFF. For the CDR3, the DNA is TGCGCCAGCAGCAAGGCCGGGACAGGGGGCGAAAAACTGTTTTTT. V is TRBV5-1 and J is TRBJ1-4, with 12 bases that match TRBD1. Germline CDR1 reads SGHRS; CDR2 reads YFSETQ. This CDR3 is built from 15 residues. The V segment lost 4 bases and the J segment 8 bases; nucleotides outside the gene matches: 6.

The genes are TRBV6-2 or TRBV6-3 and TRBJ2-7; 9 bases are shared with TRBD2. The CDR3 consists of 14 residues. The germline gives CDR1 MNHEY, CDR2 SVGEGT. Germline trimming cut 6 bases from V and 1 base from J; bases unmatched to any gene: 4. The CDR3: CASSLAGPSYEQYF. CDR3 in DNA: TGTGCCAGCAGCCTAGCGGGGCCGTCCTACGAGCAGTACTTC.

The CDR3, as DNA: TGTGCCAGCAGCCAAGTGACAGGGAAGGCCTACGAGCAGTACTTC. Its protein product is CASSQVTGKAYEQYF. This chain links TRBV3-1 (or the pseudogene TRBV3-2) with TRBJ2-7; the match to TRBD1 covers 7 bases. Germline lookup yields CDR1 LGHDT and CDR2 YNNKEL (reference sequence). V shed 1 base and J 2 bases; nucleotides not matched to a gene: 5. The CDR3 consists of 15 residues.

V usage is TRBV27 and J usage is TRBJ2-7; 8 positions agree with TRBD2. Germline loops: CDR1 MNHEY, CDR2 SMNVEV (reference sequence). The CDR3 runs to 16 residues. The V and J ends lost 3 bases and 4 bases, in that order; junction bases with no gene match: 11. In DNA, the CDR3 is TGTGCCAGCAGTTTGCGTTTCGGGAGGGCCGGGTACGAGCAGTACTTC. This sequence encodes CASSLRFGRAGYEQYF.

This chain joins TRBV7-2 and TRBJ1-6; TRBD1 matches at 10 bases. The CDR3 spans 17 residues. Germline V CDR1 and CDR2: SGHTA, FQGNSA. Germline trimming cut 5 bases from V and 0 bases from J; bases unmatched to any gene: 4. CDR3 DNA sequence: TGTGCCAGCAGCGGGACAGGGGCCTTCTCCTATAATTCACCCCTCCACTTT. Encoded protein: CASSGTGAFSYNSPLHF.

This clone has just one count. The chain employs TRBV2 and TRBJ1-2; D not certain. There are 13 residues in the CDR3. Germline assignment: CDR1 SNHLY and CDR2 FYNNEI. With 1 base removed from V and 3 bases from J, the gap between germline ends came to 6 bases. CDR3 sequence reads: CASSEEGYYGYTF. The CDR3 DNA sequence: TGTGCCAGCAGTGAAGAGGGATACTATGGCTACACCTTC.

In nucleotides, the CDR3 is TGTGCCAGAAGCTTGGCGGCCAGCATGAACACTGAAGCTTTCTTT. Protein: CARSLAASMNTEAFF. The chain has TRBV5-3 and TRBJ1-1, with D unresolved. TRBV5-3 is known as an ORF, though its function is uncertain. The V end was cut by 0 bases, the J end by 0 bases, with 9 bases between. CDR3 length: 15 amino acids.

This clone was picked up one time. The rearrangement joins TRBV11-2 to TRBJ2-5; TRBD2 aligns across 13 bases. Germline lookup yields CDR1 SGHAT and CDR2 FQNNGV. CDR3 length equals 17 residues. Trimming at V came to 1 base and at J to 4 bases, leaving 6 bases not matched to a gene. The CDR3 here is CASSLGLAGGLGETQYF. The CDR3 coding sequence is TGTGCCAGCAGCTTAGGACTAGCGGGGGGCCTTGGAGAGACCCAGTACTTC.

The chain couples TRBV24-1 to TRBJ2-7; the D is unclear. The CDR3 length is 13 residues. Trimming cost V 4 bases and J 5 bases, with 11 bases left between them. CDR1 is KGHDR and CDR2 is SFDVKD in the germline V gene. The CDR3 is CATSDPGENEQYF. As DNA, the CDR3 is TGTGCCACCAGTGACCCCGGAGAGAACGAGCAGTACTTC.

The CDR3 reads CASSLGPQDTQYF. The CDR3 DNA is TGTGCCAGTAGTCTCGGTCCCCAGGATACGCAGTATTTT. This chain uses TRBV19 with TRBJ2-3; no clear D gene. The CDR3 covers 13 residues. The germline V gene has CDR1 LNHDA and CDR2 SQIVND (reference sequence). V gave up 5 bases and J gave up 6 bases, with 12 bases separating them.